This T cell receptor beta chain was sequenced during a study of cytomegalovirus exposure and HLA in healthy donors. Study in general: As released early, the data held about 85 million unique TCRs from HLA-typed donors.

This CDR3 is built from 14 residues. Looked up from germline, CDR1 is SEHNR and CDR2 is FQNEAQ (reference sequence). V was trimmed by 5 bases and J by 6 bases, leaving 13 bases between them. Study findings and constraints: Later analysis suggested most CMV-associated TCR beta chains were HLA-restricted. Among the sequence variants, a highly shared cluster was likely an artifact of sequencing.

Concerning this clone itself: Its specificity is not known.

Primers for the PCR totalled 60 Vbeta and 13 Jbeta. Sequenced by immunoSEQ multiplex PCR; TCRdb stores in-frame clones only, minus some. The sample has about 110,000 clones; over 15% are singletons. This sequence was found in a woman aged 18-30 years in good health and CMV-seronegative. The chain combines TRBV7-9 with TRBJ2-2, with a tentative D call TRBD2 (5 bases). Sequences were obtained from PBMCs. In DNA form, the CDR3 reads TGTGCCAGCAGCCAGCGGCTAGGTGCCGGGGAGCTGTTTTTT. Protein sequence: CASSQRLGAGELFF.